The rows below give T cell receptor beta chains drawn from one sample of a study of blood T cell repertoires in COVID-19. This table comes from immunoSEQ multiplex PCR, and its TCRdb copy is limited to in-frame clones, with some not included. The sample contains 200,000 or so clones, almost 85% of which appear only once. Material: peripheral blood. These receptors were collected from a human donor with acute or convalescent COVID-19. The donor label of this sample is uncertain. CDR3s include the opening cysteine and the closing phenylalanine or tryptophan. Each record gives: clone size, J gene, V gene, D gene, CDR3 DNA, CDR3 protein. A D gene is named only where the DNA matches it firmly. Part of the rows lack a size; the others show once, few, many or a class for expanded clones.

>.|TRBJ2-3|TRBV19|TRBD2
TGTGCCAGTAGCCAGCGGGGGGGAGATACGCAGTATTTT
CASSQRGGDTQYF
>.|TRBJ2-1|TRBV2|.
TGTGCCAGCAGTGTACTTGGAGGCAATGAGCAGTTCTTC
CASSVLGGNEQFF
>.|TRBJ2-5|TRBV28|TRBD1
TGTGCCAGCAGCTCCTCGACAGGGGGTTTAAGGGAGACCCAGTACTTC
CASSSSTGGLRETQYF
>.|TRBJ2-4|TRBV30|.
TGTGCCGGCGCTAGCGAAAACATTCAGTACTTC
CAGASENIQYF
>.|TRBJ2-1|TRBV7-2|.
TGTGCCAGCAGCCCGTACAATGAGCAGTTCTTC
CASSPYNEQFF
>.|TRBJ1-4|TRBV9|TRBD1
TGTGCCAGCAGCGCATCGACAGGGGGCGCGGGTGAAAAACTGTTTTTT
CASSASTGGAGEKLFF
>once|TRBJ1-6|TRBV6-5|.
TGTGCCAGCAGTTACTCGTCACAGGGAAATAATTCACCCCTCCACTTT
CASSYSSQGNNSPLHF
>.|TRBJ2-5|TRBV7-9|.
TGTGCCAGCAGCTTAGCCTGGGGGCTCCAAGAGACCCAGTACTTC
CASSLAWGLQETQYF
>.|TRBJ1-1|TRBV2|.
TGTGCCAGCATCCTCGACGGGGGGAACACTGAAGCTTTCTTT
CASILDGGNTEAFF
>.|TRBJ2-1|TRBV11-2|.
TGTGCCAGCAGCTTAGACAGAATAATTAATGAGCAGTTCTTC
CASSLDRIINEQFF
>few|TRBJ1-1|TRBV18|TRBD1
TGTGCCAGCTCACCAGGACAGGGATTTACTGAAGCTTTCTTT
CASSPGQGFTEAFF
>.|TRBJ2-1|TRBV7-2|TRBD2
TGTGCCAGCAGCTTAGCTGGGACTAGCGGGAGGAATGAGCAGTTCTTC
CASSLAGTSGRNEQFF
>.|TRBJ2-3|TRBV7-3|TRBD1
TGTGCCAGCAGCTACGGACAGGTGGGAGATACGCAGTATTTT
CASSYGQVGDTQYF
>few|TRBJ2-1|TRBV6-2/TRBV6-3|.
TGTGCCAGCAGTACCCCGACTAGAGCCTCCCTCAATGAGCAGTTCTTC
CASSTPTRASLNEQFF
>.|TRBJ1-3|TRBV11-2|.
TGTGCCAGCAGCTCACCGGGACACTTGGCTCTAAGGTCTGGAAACACCATATATTTT
CASSSPGHLALRSGNTIYF